The present entry profiles one T cell receptor beta chain with its context. A clone one base away is much larger, so this may be a read error. TCRdb re-called the reads with MiXCR, one entry per CDR3 protein. The sample yields hundreds of thousands of distinct CDR3 sequences, 24% seen once. The data are from a study of T cell repertoires in cytomegalovirus infection. Per germline, CDR1 SGHTA and CDR2 FQGNSA. The length of the CDR3 is 16 residues. The sample consisted of CD8+ T cells from PBMCs. The source is a human donor in good health (CMV status not recorded). Some clones in this sample may be carry-over from other donors' samples. This chain uses TRBV7-2 with TRBJ2-3, with D perhaps matching TRBD2 (6 bases). This CDR3 reads CASSLVGVTSTDMQYF. CDR3 DNA: TGTGCCAGCAGCTTAGTGGGGGTTACTAGCACAGATATGCAGTATTTT.